These 25 T cell receptor beta chains share one sample of origin, sequenced in a study of blood T cell repertoires in COVID-19. Only in-frame clones appear in the TCRdb table, and some are missing; sequencing was by immunoSEQ multiplex PCR. The table has 390,000 or so clones, around 90% seen once. The sample comprised peripheral blood. The receptors here all came from a woman aged 30 to 39 with COVID-19, enrolled during active disease.

This sequence joins TRBV27 and TRBJ2-3; D may be TRBD2 (6 bases). The CDR3 contains 16 residues. Germline V gives CDR1 MNHEY, CDR2 SMNVEV (reference sequence). The V and J ends lost 5 bases and 3 bases respectively, with 18 bases between them. The CDR3 spells CASSPEGPVRTDTQYF. The CDR3 DNA reads TGTGCCAGCAGTCCGGAGGGTCCTGTCCGAACAGATACGCAGTATTTT.

This CDR3 reads CASSLGLDYYEQYF. The CDR3 bases are TGTGCCAGCAGCTTAGGTCTAGACTACTACGAGCAGTACTTC. The J gene is TRBJ2-7, the V gene TRBV11-2; a possible D gene is TRBD2 (5 bases). The germline V gene encodes CDR1 SGHAT and CDR2 FQNNGV. The CDR3 runs 14 residues. Trimming pared 1 base from V and 3 bases from J, leaving 10 bases between.

The chain carries TRBV10-3 and TRBJ1-5; weak D call: TRBD1 (6 bases). Looked up from germline, CDR1 is ENHRY and CDR2 is SYGVKD. This CDR3 contains 14 residues. V lost 2 bases and J lost 9, with 14 bases in between. This CDR3 reads CAISEGGDKGPQHF. DNA of the CDR3: TGTGCCATCAGTGAGGGGGGCGACAAGGGGCCCCAGCATTTT.

This chain joins TRBV7-8 and TRBJ1-5; 9 positions match TRBD1. The ends lost 5 bases at V and 3 bases at J; junction bases unmatched: 8. From germline, CDR1 is SGHVS and CDR2 FQNEAQ. The CDR3 extends over 16 amino acids. In nucleotides, the CDR3 is TGTGCCAGCAGCCCGAGGACAGGGGCGTTCAATCAGCCCCAGCATTTT. Protein: CASSPRTGAFNQPQHF. Variable domain in full (rest from reference TRBV7-8 and TRBJ1-5): GAGVSQSPRYKVAKRGQDVALRCDPISGHVSLFWYQQALGQGPEFLTYFQNEAQLDKSGLPSDRFFAERPEGSVSTLKIQRTQQEDSAVYLCASSPRTGAFNQPQHFGDGTRLSIL.

The rearrangement uses TRBV27 and TRBJ2-1; 16 nucleotides agree with TRBD2. Trimming removed 5 bases from V and 1 base from J; junction bases left unmatched: 2. From germline, CDR1 is MNHEY and CDR2 SMNVEV (reference sequence). There are 17 residues in the CDR3. In DNA, the CDR3 is TGTGCCAGCAGTCCGGGACTAGCGGGAGGGTCCTACAATGAGCAGTTCTTC. Protein product: CASSPGLAGGSYNEQFF.

The rearrangement uses TRBV28 and TRBJ1-2; no clear D gene. The CDR3 totals 13 residues. V lost 5 bases and J lost 3, with 10 bases in between. Germline assignment: CDR1 MDHEN and CDR2 SYDVKM. CDR3 nucleotide sequence: TGTGCCAGCAGTCCTACAGCCTACTATGGCTACACCTTC. As protein: CASSPTAYYGYTF.

This clone was found a few times. This sequence joins TRBV4-1 and TRBJ2-1; no definite D call. The V end lost 0 bases, the J end lost 7 bases, and 13 bases lay between the germline ends. The V gene's germline CDR1 is MGHRA and CDR2 YSYEKL. This CDR3 spans 15 amino acids. DNA of the CDR3: TGCGCCAGCAGCCAAGACCCAACTCTCAGGAATGAGCAGTTCTTC. This encodes CASSQDPTLRNEQFF.

The CDR3 coding sequence is TGTGCCAGCAGCCGACAGGGGGGTGGAAACACCATATATTTT. Amino acid sequence: CASSRQGGGNTIYF. V is TRBV9 and J is TRBJ1-3, with 9 bases that match TRBD1. Germline assignment: CDR1 SGDLS and CDR2 YYNGEE. This CDR3 is built from 14 residues. V lost 4 bases, J lost 3 bases, and 2 bases stayed unmatched.

The chain employs TRBV11-3 and TRBJ2-4; 8 positions match TRBD1. The germline V gene has CDR1 SGHNT and CDR2 YENEEA. Trimming took 0 bases from V and 3 from J; bases not matched to a gene: 10. The CDR3 extends over 18 amino acids. The chain's CDR3 is CASSLEEWTGWVKNIQYF. The CDR3 bases are TGTGCCAGCAGCTTAGAGGAATGGACAGGGTGGGTCAAAAACATTCAGTACTTC.

The chain is built from TRBV2 and TRBJ2-7; 7 bases agree with TRBD2. This CDR3 is 13 amino acids long. The germline gives CDR1 SNHLY, CDR2 FYNNEI. Trimming removed 8 bases from V and 7 bases from J; junction bases left unmatched: 11. CDR3: CASSGGGGREQYF. CDR3 DNA: TGTGCCAGCTCGGGAGGCGGGGGAAGAGAGCAGTACTTC.

The V and J genes are TRBV19 and TRBJ2-3; 10 bases align to TRBD2. Trimming removed 6 bases from V and 2 bases from J; junction bases left unmatched: 5. The CDR3 runs 15 residues. The germline gives CDR1 LNHDA, CDR2 SQIVND (reference sequence). CDR3 nucleotide sequence: TGTGCCAGTAGGCTAGCGGGAGAAGTCACAGATACGCAGTATTTT. Protein sequence: CASRLAGEVTDTQYF.

The chain joins TRBV30 to TRBJ2-1, with 9 bases identical to TRBD2. The length of the CDR3 is 16 residues. Germline loops: CDR1 GTSNPN, CDR2 SVGIG (reference sequence). Unmatched junction bases numbered 12, after V lost 2 bases and J lost 7 bases. CDR3 amino acids: CAWSTIEGLAENEQFF. The CDR3 nucleotides are TGTGCCTGGAGTACGATTGAGGGACTAGCTGAAAATGAGCAGTTCTTC.

The rearrangement joins TRBV28 to TRBJ2-1, with TRBD2 matching over 11 bases. CDR1 is MDHEN and CDR2 is SYDVKM in the germline V gene. The length of the CDR3 is 16 residues. After removal of 5 bases from V and 4 bases from J, the junction contained 7 bases not matched to a gene. The CDR3, as DNA: TGTGCCAGCAGTCCCACTAGCGGGGGTCCATACAATGAGCAGTTCTTC. It is translated as CASSPTSGGPYNEQFF.

The chain employs TRBV2 and TRBJ1-1; TRBD1 might be the D (6 bases). V was cut by 6 bases and J by 6 bases, with 8 bases left in between. CDR1 is SNHLY, CDR2 FYNNEI, per germline. The CDR3 length is 11 residues. This chain's CDR3 is CASSRGPEAFF. CDR3 nucleotide sequence: TGTGCCAGCAGCAGGGGACCTGAAGCTTTCTTT. The full variable domain, rest sourced from reference TRBV2 and TRBJ1-1, is EPEVTQTPSHQVTQMGQEVILRCVPISNHLYFYWYRQILGQKVEFLVSFYNNEISEKSEIFDDQFSVERPDGSNFTLKIRSTKLEDSAMYFCASSRGPEAFFGQGTRLTVV.

The chain joins TRBV27 to TRBJ2-1; 8 bases agree with TRBD1. The junction had 8 bases not matched to a gene; V was cut back by 6 bases and J by 4 bases. CDR1 MNHEY and CDR2 SMNVEV come from the germline V gene (reference sequence). CDR3 length: 15 residues. Here the CDR3 DNA reads TGTGCCAGCAGCTCATTGACAGGGGAATACAATGAGCAGTTCTTC. This translates into CASSSLTGEYNEQFF.

The rearrangement links TRBV9 to TRBJ2-1; 11 nucleotides line up with TRBD2. The V gene's germline CDR1 is SGDLS and CDR2 YYNGEE. CDR3 size: 16 residues. V was clipped by 4 bases and J by 7 bases; unmatched bases: 10. This CDR3 reads CASSPGSGRAGNEQFF. CDR3 in DNA: TGTGCCAGCAGCCCAGGTAGCGGGAGGGCCGGAAATGAGCAGTTCTTC.

This chain joins TRBV3-1 (or the pseudogene TRBV3-2) and TRBJ2-7; TRBD1 matches 10 bases. Per germline, CDR1 LGHDT and CDR2 YNNKEL (reference sequence). This CDR3 spans 16 amino acids. Trimming cost V 1 base and J 4 bases; bases outside gene matches: 7. CDR3 region: CASSQGEPGQGYEQYF. In nucleotides, the CDR3 is TGTGCCAGCAGCCAAGGAGAACCGGGACAGGGGTACGAGCAGTACTTC.

This chain links TRBV4-3 with TRBJ1-3; TRBD1 matches at 7 bases. CDR1 LGHNA and CDR2 YSLEER come from the germline V gene. Trimming cost V 1 base and J 0 bases; bases outside gene matches: 6. CDR3 length: 17 residues. The CDR3 spells CASSQAPGGNSGNTIYF. CDR3 nucleotide sequence: TGCGCCAGCAGCCAAGCCCCAGGGGGTAACTCTGGAAACACCATATATTTT.

A single count supports this clone. The chain carries TRBV7-2 and TRBJ2-2; 9 nucleotides match TRBD1. The trim removed 5 bases at V and 5 bases at J, leaving 6 bases unmatched. The V gene's germline CDR1 is SGHTA and CDR2 FQGNSA. This CDR3 has 15 residues. The CDR3: CASSITGGETGELFF. CDR3 coding DNA: TGTGCCAGCAGCATAACAGGGGGCGAGACCGGGGAGCTGTTTTTT.

This clone was found a few times. J is TRBJ2-2 and V is TRBV5-6, with 10 bases lining up with TRBD2. The V segment lost 4 bases and the J segment 3 bases; nucleotides outside the gene matches: 6. Germline-derived CDR1 and CDR2 are SGHDT and YYEEEE. The CDR3 consists of 16 residues. Here the CDR3 DNA reads TGTGCCAGCAGCCAACCTAGCGGGGGATACACCGGGGAGCTGTTTTTT. Amino acid sequence: CASSQPSGGYTGELFF.

This clone has only a few counts. The chain couples TRBV6-6 to TRBJ1-6; D is perhaps TRBD1 (5 bases). Germline CDR1 is MNHNY and CDR2 is SVGAGI (reference sequence). With 2 bases removed from V and 7 bases from J, the gap between germline ends came to 12 bases. The CDR3 extends over 15 amino acids. CDR3 region: CASSYPGERNSPLHF. As DNA, the CDR3 is TGTGCCAGCAGTTACCCGGGGGAGCGAAATTCACCCCTCCACTTT.

The chain combines TRBV28 with TRBJ2-5, with TRBD2 matching 9 bases. Germline V CDR1 and CDR2: MDHEN, SYDVKM. This CDR3 region has 17 residues. With 4 bases clipped from V and 5 bases from J, the junction kept 14 bases outside the gene matches. The CDR3, as DNA: TGTGCCAGCAGTTCTCCCGGACTAGCGTTCCTCGGGGAGACCCAGTACTTC. It encodes CASSSPGLAFLGETQYF.

This clone occurred once. This chain links TRBV5-1 with TRBJ2-3, with a tentative D call TRBD2 (6 bases). The germline V gene has CDR1 SGHRS and CDR2 YFSETQ. Trimming removed 1 base from V and 2 bases from J, with 14 bases in between. The CDR3 runs to 16 residues. The CDR3 DNA is TGCGCCAGCAGCTTGTCGCGGGACTCCCACACAGATACGCAGTATTTT. This codes for CASSLSRDSHTDTQYF.

The rearrangement uses TRBV2 and TRBJ2-1, with D uncertain. This CDR3 region has 15 residues. Germline V gives CDR1 SNHLY, CDR2 FYNNEI. V was shortened by 3 bases and J by 2 bases, with 11 bases between the two germline ends. The CDR3 DNA reads as TGTGCCAGCAGTGACCCTAGAAACCCCTACAATGAGCAGTTCTTC. It yields the protein CASSDPRNPYNEQFF.

This chain joins TRBV4-1 and TRBJ2-7, with D perhaps TRBD1 (5 bases). V dropped 0 bases and J dropped 5 bases, with 8 bases sitting between them. The CDR3 consists of 13 residues. Germline lookup yields CDR1 MGHRA and CDR2 YSYEKL. The DNA for the CDR3 is TGCGCCAGCAGCCAAGATTTGACAGACGAGCAGTACTTC. This gives the protein CASSQDLTDEQYF.